Sequencing of this TCR beta chain was carried out in a study of T cells in women clearing cervical HPV infection. About the research overall: Cases: HPV16-related CIN3 or worse on histology, 2 invasive cancers.

V lost 2 bases and J lost 6, with 8 bases in between. This CDR3 spans 13 amino acids. Looked up from germline, CDR1 is SGHTA and CDR2 is FQGNSA. In regard to this clone: Coverage ceases 3 residues before the CDR3 finishes, and the germline J gene fills in the end.

Each participant carried one incident cervical HPV16 infection only. TCRdb's copy holds only in-frame clones and misses some; the assay was immunoSEQ multiplex PCR. The sample data list around 48,000 clones. Sequenced: blood buffy coat. The receptor's source is a woman between 18 and 75 years old with a cervical HPV16 infection that either progressed to CIN3+ or cleared (not recorded which). The chain employs TRBV7-2 and TRBJ1-5, with D unresolved. Here the CDR3 reads CASSLIKGQPQHF. The DNA read from the CDR3 is TGTGCCAGCAGCTTAATCAAAGGTCAGCCC.